This T cell receptor (beta chain) was documented in a study of T cells after yellow fever vaccination. Study in general: Fractions with few cells were prepared using SMART-Seq v4 Ultra Low Input.

V was clipped by 4 bases and J by 6 bases; unmatched bases: 11. Germline CDR1 is LGHDT and CDR2 is YNNKEL (reference sequence). CDR3 length: 16 amino acids. With regard to this clonotype: Its specificity is not known.

TCRdb reprocessed the 5' RACE reads via MiXCR and lists one record per CDR3 protein. The sample lists 300,000 to 400,000 distinct CDR3 sequences; 7.5% to 9% were seen once. General study findings and limits: Overall, a small share of clonotypes was seen in both CD4 and CD8 compartments. A large majority of primary-vaccination clones showed up again after the booster (roughly 96% CD4, around 90% CD8). FACS-sorted repertoires could contain abundant clonotypes contaminating from the bulk population.

This clonotype was sampled from a man aged 18 to 30 who received the YFV17D yellow fever vaccine. This sample comprised PBMCs, obtained on the day of the first yellow fever vaccination. This rearrangement joins TRBV3-1 to TRBJ2-2; 7 bases are shared with TRBD1. The CDR3 region has the DNA TGTGCCAGCAGCCCTCACCCAGGGGGTTCGGCCGGGGAGCTGTTTTTT. It codes for CASSPHPGGSAGELFF.